The source of this TCR beta chain is a study of T-cell memory formation after mild COVID-19. This CDR3 region has 16 residues. The germline V gene encodes CDR1 MNHNS and CDR2 SASEGT. The germline V and J ends were trimmed by 2 bases and 3 bases, with 15 bases remaining between them. TCRdb fed the 5' RACE reads into MiXCR, producing one record per CDR3 protein. The sample holds 350,000 to 500,000 distinct CDR3 sequences, approximately 19% seen once. Specimen: PBMCs or a T cell subset sorted from them (not recorded which). The TCR originated in a man younger than 35 who had mild COVID-19 (a few samples of this study predate the infection). Cell type and time point are not known. V usage is TRBV6-1 and J usage is TRBJ2-3, with TRBD2 as a possible D gene (6 bases). DNA of the CDR3: TGTGCCAGCAGTGAAAATGGAGGGTCAGGAACAGATACGCAGTATTTT. Encoded protein: CASSENGGSGTDTQYF.